These 23 T cell receptor beta chains share one sample of origin, sequenced in a study of regulatory T cells in long-lasting Graves disease. Sample time point: newly diagnosed GD, antithyroid drugs for less than 3 months. Preparation of the TCR library used RNA extracted from PBMCs. Sequencing libraries for TCR beta were prepared with iRepertoire HTBI primers and Arm-PCR of CDR3 regions. TCRdb itself ran the multiplex PCR reads through MiXCR, one entry per CDR3 protein. The repertoire has some 490,000 distinct CDR3 sequences, about 12% of them found once; the top ten carry approximately 9.6%. These data also formed part of another study, on T cells in Graves' hyperthyroidism and ophthalmopathy.

Sequenced here: peripheral blood mononuclear cells (PBMCs), sampled at new diagnosis, from a patient treated with antithyroid drugs. These receptors originate from a woman aged 25 to 45 with Graves disease.

The rearrangement joins TRBV7-8 to TRBJ2-7; D is uncertain. Trimming left V 2 bases short and J 5 bases short, with 7 bases between. CDR1 and CDR2 from the germline V gene are SGHVS and FQNEAQ. CDR3 length: 12 residues. CDR3 sequence reads: CASSLTPHEQYF. The CDR3 DNA follows: TGTGCCAGCAGCTTAACCCCACACGAGCAGTACTTC.

This clonotype has a handful of counts. The J gene is TRBJ1-2, the V gene TRBV20-1; TRBD1 matches 10 bases. V was clipped by 1 base and J by 7 bases; unmatched bases: 6. CDR1 DFQATT and CDR2 SNEGSKA come from the germline V gene (reference sequence). CDR3 length: 14 residues. CDR3 DNA sequence: TGCAGTGCTAGAGTTGGACAGGGGGTTGGTGGCTACACCTTC. The encoded protein is CSARVGQGVGGYTF.

There are many counts of this clonotype. This chain joins TRBV20-1 and TRBJ2-1; TRBD2 matches 8 bases. Losses at the gene ends were 6 bases for V and 11 bases for J; bases not matched to a gene: 15. Germline values: CDR1 DFQATT, CDR2 SNEGSKA (reference sequence). The CDR3 has 14 residues. This CDR3 is CSAPGVLADRKQFF. CDR3 coding DNA: TGCAGTGCCCCTGGGGTACTAGCGGACCGAAAGCAGTTCTTC.

This clonotype was seen repeatedly, ten times or more. The chain uses TRBV3-1 and TRBJ2-7, with D perhaps assigned TRBD1 or TRBD2 (6 bases each). CDR1 is LGHDT and CDR2 is YNNKEL in the germline V gene (reference sequence). The CDR3 runs 14 residues. V was clipped by 4 bases and J by 2 bases, with 12 bases between them. Here the CDR3 reads CASSLWRGTYEQYF. CDR3 in DNA: TGTGCCAGCAGCCTCTGGAGGGGGACCTACGAGCAGTACTTC.

In this sample, this clonotype turned up a few times. The chain recombines TRBV29-1 with TRBJ2-7; TRBD2 might be the D (6 bases). V was shortened by 4 bases and J by 2 bases, with 12 bases between the two germline ends. The CDR3 contains 13 residues. CDR1 is SQVTM, CDR2 ANQGSEA, per germline. The DNA for the CDR3 is TGCAGCGTTGTCATCGGGGGTCCCTACGAGCAGTACTTC. Translating gives CSVVIGGPYEQYF.

This clonotype was seen ten or more times. The chain joins TRBV11-3 to TRBJ2-1, with D tentatively TRBD1 (6 bases). Germline loops: CDR1 SGHNT, CDR2 YENEEA. The CDR3 is made up of 14 amino acids. With 1 base removed from V and 7 bases from J, the gap between germline ends came to 11 bases. The CDR3 coding sequence is TGTGCCAGCAGCTTAGCGGGGACAAGGAATGAGCAGTTCTTC. Amino acid sequence: CASSLAGTRNEQFF.

This clonotype appeared a few times. The J gene is TRBJ1-5, the V gene TRBV7-2; D not certain. CDR3 length equals 14 residues. V gave up 5 bases and J gave up 3 bases, with 11 bases separating them. Germline V gene data show CDR1 as SGHTA and CDR2 as FQGNSA. The CDR3 DNA reads TGTGCCAGCAGCCTAGGACGGGTCAATCAGCCCCAGCATTTT. Protein: CASSLGRVNQPQHF.

The table lists this clonotype with many counts. The gene calls are TRBV3-1 and TRBJ2-1; D remains unclear. V was clipped by 0 bases and J by 7 bases, with 7 bases between them. The CDR3 runs 13 residues. In germline, CDR1 is LGHDT, CDR2 YNNKEL (reference sequence). CDR3 sequence (DNA): TGTGCCAGCAGCCAAGAAGCGAGAAATGAGCAGTTCTTC. Its protein is CASSQEARNEQFF.

This clonotype was seen only a few times. V and J are TRBV7-9 and TRBJ2-2; 7 bases are shared with TRBD1. Per germline, CDR1 SEHNR and CDR2 FQNEAQ (reference sequence). With 5 bases clipped from V and 2 bases from J, the junction kept 11 bases outside the gene matches. CDR3 length: 17 residues. In nucleotides, the CDR3 is TGTGCCAGCAGCCCCCCACCTAACAGGGGTAACACCGGGGAGCTGTTTTTT. Protein product: CASSPPPNRGNTGELFF.

The sample holds a few counts of this clonotype. An end of the junction does not agree with germline; a read error may underlie this. The chain has TRBV6-2 or TRBV6-3 and TRBJ2-1; 9 positions agree with TRBD2. The CDR3 is 15 amino acids. Looked up from germline, CDR1 is MNHEY and CDR2 is SVGEGT. The CDR3 coding sequence is TGTGCCAGCAGTGCTAGACTAGCGGAGGGCGATGAGCTGTTCTTC. Translation: CASSARLAEGDELFF.

Concerning this clonotype itself: A much larger clone differs by one base, so this may be a read error. The chain carries TRBV6-1 and TRBJ1-3, with TRBD1 matching 10 bases. Germline V lookup: CDR1 MNHNS, CDR2 SASEGT. The length of the CDR3 is 15 residues. The trim removed 5 bases at V and 3 bases at J, leaving 4 bases unmatched. DNA for the CDR3: TGTGCCAGCAGTCCCGACAGGGGGCTTGGAAACACCATATATTTT. Translation: CASSPDRGLGNTIYF.

This clonotype has a count of ten or more. The chain recombines TRBV11-2 with TRBJ2-1; the D gene could be TRBD1 or TRBD2 (5 bases each). V was clipped by 1 base and J by 5 bases, with 12 bases between them. The CDR3 is made up of 15 amino acids. Germline CDR1 SGHAT, CDR2 FQNNGV. As DNA, the CDR3 is TGTGCCAGCAGCTTAGTGGGGGTCTGGGACAATGAGCAGTTCTTC. Translated, it gives CASSLVGVWDNEQFF.

There are a few counts of this clonotype. V is TRBV18 and J is TRBJ1-2, with D uncertain. The CDR3 runs to 13 residues. Germline values: CDR1 KGHSH, CDR2 LQKENI. The germline V and J ends were trimmed by 3 bases and 8 bases, with 13 bases remaining between them. CDR3 in DNA: TGTGCCAGCTCACCGAGTAGCGCCAACGGCTACACCTTC. Residues: CASSPSSANGYTF.

In this sample, this clonotype turned up many times. The chain uses TRBV11-2 and TRBJ1-1, with D uncertain. With 2 bases removed from V and 6 bases from J, the gap between germline ends came to 7 bases. Germline V gives CDR1 SGHAT, CDR2 FQNNGV. The CDR3 sequence is 12 residues long. In DNA form, the CDR3 reads TGTGCCAGCAGCTTATATGGGGCTGAAGCTTTCTTT. Residues: CASSLYGAEAFF.

This clonotype was picked up many times. This chain links TRBV13 with TRBJ2-2; D not resolved. Trimming pared 10 bases from V and 1 base from J, leaving 10 bases between. The CDR3 loop spans 13 amino acids. Germline assignment: CDR1 PRHDT and CDR2 FYEKMQ (reference sequence). The DNA for the CDR3 is TGTGCCACCCCGCGCGAGAACACCGGGGAGCTGTTTTTT. This gives the protein CATPRENTGELFF.

The rearrangement uses TRBV28 and TRBJ2-1, with 7 bases fitting TRBD2. Trimming cost V 6 bases and J 15 bases; bases outside gene matches: 8. The CDR3 is 11 amino acids. Germline V gene lookup returns CDR1 MDHEN and CDR2 SYDVKM. The CDR3 coding sequence is TGTGCCAGCAGCTTAGCGGGTTCGCGGTTCTTC. Amino acids: CASSLAGSRFF.

This clonotype turned up a few times. The rearrangement uses TRBV30 and TRBJ1-5; the D gene is possibly TRBD1 (6 bases). Trimming took off 6 bases at V and 0 bases at J, with 9 bases between the two ends. Germline V gene sequence: CDR1 GTSNPN, CDR2 SVGIG (reference sequence). This CDR3 region has 13 residues. For the CDR3, the DNA is TGTGCCTGCAGGACAGTTAGCAATCAGCCCCAGCATTTT. Translating it yields CACRTVSNQPQHF.

The chain carries TRBV2 and TRBJ1-5; weak D call: TRBD1 (6 bases). The germline V and J ends were trimmed by 1 base and 7 bases, with 11 bases remaining between them. Germline values: CDR1 SNHLY, CDR2 FYNNEI. The CDR3 spans 14 residues. The CDR3 region has the DNA TGTGCCAGCAGTGAAGGACAGGTCGGACAGCCCCAGCATTTT. Protein product: CASSEGQVGQPQHF.

The chain has TRBV6-2 or TRBV6-3 and TRBJ1-5, with TRBD1 matching 7 bases. The CDR3 has 15 amino acids. With 5 bases clipped from V and 1 base from J, the junction kept 5 bases outside the gene matches. The germline CDR1 and CDR2 sequences are MNHEY and SVGEGT. The CDR3 DNA sequence: TGTGCCAGCAGTCGACAGGGTGTCAGCAATCAGCCCCAGCATTTT. It yields the protein CASSRQGVSNQPQHF.

The rearrangement uses TRBV11-3 and TRBJ2-7; D is ambiguous. The CDR3 covers 14 residues. The V gene lost 5 bases and the J gene lost 8 bases, with 19 bases spanning the gap. Germline-derived CDR1 and CDR2 are SGHNT and YENEEA. The CDR3, as DNA: TGTGCCAGCAGCCGTAGTGGTAAAGGGTATAAGCAGTACTTC. The encoded protein is CASSRSGKGYKQYF.

This clonotype has only a few counts. Sequence at one end of the junction differs from germline and may be a read error. The chain joins TRBV18 to TRBJ1-1; no clear D. Germline V CDR1 and CDR2: KGHSH, LQKENI. The CDR3 runs to 14 residues. The CDR3 DNA reads TGTGCCAGCGCGACCCCCCCCTTGAACACTGTAGCTTTCTTT. This gives the protein CASATPPLNTVAFF.

Many counts were recorded for this clonotype. This chain connects TRBV28 to TRBJ2-5; D is unresolved. The germline V and J ends were trimmed by 2 bases and 1 base, with 11 bases remaining between them. CDR1 is MDHEN, CDR2 SYDVKM, per germline. This CDR3 is built from 15 residues. The CDR3 DNA follows: TGTGCCAGCAGTTTAGCGGCCTCGCCCCAAGAGACCCAGTACTTC. Its protein is CASSLAASPQETQYF.

This clonotype was picked up a small number of times. A much bigger clone sits one base away, suggesting this may be a read error. The CDR3 carries no conserved terminal phenylalanine or tryptophan, so it likely arises from a read error. Because the CDR3's place on the DNA is in doubt, the DNA is left out and the CDR3 is given as listed by TCRdb. The V and J genes are TRBV30 and TRBJ1-1. CDR1 GTSNPN and CDR2 SVGIG come from the germline V gene (reference sequence). Inclusive of both ends, the CDR3 amounts to 13 amino acids. CDR3 region: CAWSEDGRLATFL.